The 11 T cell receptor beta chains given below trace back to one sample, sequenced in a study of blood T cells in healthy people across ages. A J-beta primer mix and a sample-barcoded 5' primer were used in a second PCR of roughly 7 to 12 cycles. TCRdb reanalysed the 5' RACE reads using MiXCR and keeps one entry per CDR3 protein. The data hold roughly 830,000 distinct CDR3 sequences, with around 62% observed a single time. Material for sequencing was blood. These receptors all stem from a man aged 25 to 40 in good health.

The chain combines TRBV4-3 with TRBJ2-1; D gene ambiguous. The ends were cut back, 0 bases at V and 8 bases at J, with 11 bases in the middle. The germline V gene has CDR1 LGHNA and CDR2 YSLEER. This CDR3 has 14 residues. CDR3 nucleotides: TGCGCCAGCAGCCAAGAAGGGCCAGCCCATGAGCAGTTCTTC. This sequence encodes CASSQEGPAHEQFF.

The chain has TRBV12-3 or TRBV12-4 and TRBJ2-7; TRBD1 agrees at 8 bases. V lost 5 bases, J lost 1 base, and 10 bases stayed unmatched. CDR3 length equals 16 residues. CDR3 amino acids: CASSTRTGRRSYEQYF. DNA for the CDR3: TGTGCCAGCAGTACTCGGACAGGGCGGAGGTCCTACGAGCAGTACTTC.

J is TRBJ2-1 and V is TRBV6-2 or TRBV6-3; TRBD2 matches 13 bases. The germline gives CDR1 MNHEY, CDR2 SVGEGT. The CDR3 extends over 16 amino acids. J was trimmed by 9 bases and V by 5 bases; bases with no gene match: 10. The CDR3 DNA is TGTGCCAGCAGTCCGAATACTAGCGGGGGGGCCGGTGAGCAGTTCTTC. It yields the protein CASSPNTSGGAGEQFF.

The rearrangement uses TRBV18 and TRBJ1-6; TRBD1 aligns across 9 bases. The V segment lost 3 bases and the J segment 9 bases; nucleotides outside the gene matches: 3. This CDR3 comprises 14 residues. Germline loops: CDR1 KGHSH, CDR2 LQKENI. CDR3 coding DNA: TGTGCCAGCTCACCTCCGGACAGGGGTTCACCCCTCCACTTT. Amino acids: CASSPPDRGSPLHF. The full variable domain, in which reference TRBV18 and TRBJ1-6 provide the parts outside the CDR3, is NAGVMQNPRHLVRRRGQEARLRCSPMKGHSHVYWYRQLPEEGLKFMVYLQKENIIDESGMPKERFSAEFPKEGPSILRIQQVVRGDSAAYFCASSPPDRGSPLHFGNGTRLTVT.

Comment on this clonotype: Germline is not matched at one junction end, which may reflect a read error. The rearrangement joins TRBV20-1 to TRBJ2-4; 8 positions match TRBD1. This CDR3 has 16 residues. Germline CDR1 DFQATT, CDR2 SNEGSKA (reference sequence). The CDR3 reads CGADTSGGYAPYKQYF. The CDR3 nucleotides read TGCGGTGCTGATACTTCAGGGGGCTACGCCCCATACAAGCAGTACTTC.

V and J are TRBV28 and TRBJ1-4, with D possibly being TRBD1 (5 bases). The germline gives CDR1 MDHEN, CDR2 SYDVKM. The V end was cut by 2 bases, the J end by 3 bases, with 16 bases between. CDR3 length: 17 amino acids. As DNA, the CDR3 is TGTGCCAGCAGTTTAGAGTGGGGGTCGTCAGCTAATGAAAAACTGTTTTTT. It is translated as CASSLEWGSSANEKLFF. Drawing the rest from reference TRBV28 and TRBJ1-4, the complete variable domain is DVKVTQSSRYLVKRTGEKVFLECVQDMDHENMFWYRQDPGLGLRLIYFSYDVKMKEKGDIPEGYSVSREKKERFSLILESASTNQTSMYLCASSLEWGSSANEKLFFGSGTQLSVL.

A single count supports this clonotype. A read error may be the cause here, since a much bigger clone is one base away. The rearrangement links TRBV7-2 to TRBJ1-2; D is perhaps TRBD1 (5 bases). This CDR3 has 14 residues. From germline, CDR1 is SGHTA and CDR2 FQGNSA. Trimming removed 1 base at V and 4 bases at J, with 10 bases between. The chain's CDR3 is CASSLGGVIYGYTF. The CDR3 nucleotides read TGTGCCAGCAGCTTAGGGGGGGTCATCTATGGCTACACCTTC.

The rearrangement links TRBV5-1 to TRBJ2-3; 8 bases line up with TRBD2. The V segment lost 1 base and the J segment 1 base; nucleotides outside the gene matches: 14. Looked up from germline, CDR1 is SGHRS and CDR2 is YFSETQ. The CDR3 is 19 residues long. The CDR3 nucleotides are TGCGCCAGCAGCTTGATTCCCAGCGGGGGCCCCGAATGCACAGATACGCAGTATTTT. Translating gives CASSLIPSGGPECTDTQYF.

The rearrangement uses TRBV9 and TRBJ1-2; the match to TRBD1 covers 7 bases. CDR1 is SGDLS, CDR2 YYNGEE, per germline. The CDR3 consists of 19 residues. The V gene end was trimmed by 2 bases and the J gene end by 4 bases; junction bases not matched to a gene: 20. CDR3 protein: CASSVVRGEDDREGYGYTF. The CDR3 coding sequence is TGTGCCAGCAGCGTGGTTAGGGGGGAGGATGACAGGGAAGGCTATGGCTACACCTTC.

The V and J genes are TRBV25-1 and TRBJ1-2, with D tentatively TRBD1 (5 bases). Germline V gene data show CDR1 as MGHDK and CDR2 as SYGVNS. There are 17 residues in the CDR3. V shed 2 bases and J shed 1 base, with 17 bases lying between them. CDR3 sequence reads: CASSEIGGERLNYGYTF. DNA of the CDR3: TGTGCCAGCAGTGAAATCGGAGGGGAACGCCTTAACTATGGCTACACCTTC.

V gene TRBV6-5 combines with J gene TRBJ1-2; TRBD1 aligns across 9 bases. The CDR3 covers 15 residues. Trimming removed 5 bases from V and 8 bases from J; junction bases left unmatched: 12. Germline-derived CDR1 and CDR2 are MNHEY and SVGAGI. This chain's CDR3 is CASSQTGGTGPGYTF. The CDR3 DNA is TGTGCCAGCAGTCAAACGGGGGGGACAGGGCCCGGCTACACCTTC.